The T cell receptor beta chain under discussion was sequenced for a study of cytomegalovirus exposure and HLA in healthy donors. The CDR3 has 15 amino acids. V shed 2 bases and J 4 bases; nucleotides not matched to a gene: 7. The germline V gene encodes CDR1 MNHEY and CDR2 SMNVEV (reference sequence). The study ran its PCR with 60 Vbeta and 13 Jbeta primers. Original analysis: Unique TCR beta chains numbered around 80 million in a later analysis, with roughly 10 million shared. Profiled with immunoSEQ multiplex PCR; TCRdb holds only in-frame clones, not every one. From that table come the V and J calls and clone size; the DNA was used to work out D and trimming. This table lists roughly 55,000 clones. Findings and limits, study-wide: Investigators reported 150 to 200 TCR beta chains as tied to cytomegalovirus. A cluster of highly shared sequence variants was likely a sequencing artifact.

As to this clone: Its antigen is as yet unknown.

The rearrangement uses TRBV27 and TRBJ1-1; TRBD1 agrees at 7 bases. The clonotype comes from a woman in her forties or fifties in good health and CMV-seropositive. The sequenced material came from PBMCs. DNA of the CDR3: TGTGCCAGCAGTTTACAGGGGGGCGGCGGCACTGAAGCTTTCTTT. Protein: CASSLQGGGGTEAFF.